This T cell receptor (beta chain) was recovered during a study of regulatory T cells in long-lasting Graves disease. Study context: The study enrolled newly diagnosed Graves' patients on antithyroid drugs under 3 months.

Researchers made TCR beta libraries by using iRepertoire HTBI primers and running Arm-PCR on CDR3 regions. Per the original methods: Samples revealed fewer than 65 TRBV and over twelve TRBJ segments. One entry per CDR3 protein, called by TCRdb with MiXCR from the multiplex PCR reads. V and J calls and clone size were set by TCRdb, not the authors. The data show more than 300,000 distinct CDR3 sequences, around 15% seen once. The CDR3 sequence is 12 residues long. The V gene lost 6 bases and the J gene lost 1 base, with 4 bases spanning the gap. Germline V gives CDR1 SQVTM, CDR2 ANQGSEA. Whole-study findings and limits: Thyroid tissue was not studied; only peripheral blood was. Persistent Graves' patients showed less TCR diversity than newly diagnosed ones.

Time point given: newly diagnosed GD, antithyroid drugs for less than 3 months. Generation of the TCR library employed RNA extracted from PBMCs. This clonotype has ten or more counts. Its antigen is unidentified. The J gene is TRBJ2-6, the V gene TRBV29-1; unclear D gene. Sequenced here: peripheral blood mononuclear cells (PBMCs), sampled at new diagnosis, from a patient treated with antithyroid drugs. This TCR was recovered from a female donor with Graves disease. The CDR3 is CSVNSGANVLTF. The CDR3 DNA sequence: TGCAGCGTCAATTCTGGGGCCAACGTCCTGACTTTC.